In its sample, the clone carrying this TCR beta chain was seen once. The data derive from a study of blood T cell repertoires in COVID-19. Overall study context: Acute and convalescent COVID-19 specimens originated in the United States, Italy and Spain. Sources were T cells, B-cell-depleted T cells, or PBMCs; the material itself was cDNA or gDNA.

Patients of the Seattle cohort, enrolled during active infection, were followed longitudinally. How the authors handled the data: Amplification from reference gene primers served as the basis for estimated nucleated cell counts. Measured with immunoSEQ multiplex PCR; TCRdb has only the in-frame clones, and not every one. D and trimming come from the DNA, and the V and J calls and clone size come from that table. This sample has about 250,000 clones; about 82% occur once, and the top ten carry about 6%. The CDR3 is 14 amino acids. V lost 3 bases to trimming and J lost 5 bases, with 10 bases between them. Germline V lookup: CDR1 LGHDT, CDR2 YNNKEL (reference sequence).

The chain is built from TRBV3-1 (or the pseudogene TRBV3-2) and TRBJ1-4; no definite D call. Sequenced sample: peripheral blood. The TCR sequence derives from an elderly woman with COVID-19, enrolled during active disease. For the CDR3, the DNA is TGTGCCAGCAGCCACAGAGGCCCCAATGAAAAACTGTTTTTT. Translation: CASSHRGPNEKLFF.